Shown below are 23 T cell receptor beta chains from a single sample sequenced in a study of shared clonotypes between healthy human individuals. The method was immunoSEQ multiplex PCR; TCRdb's version includes in-frame clones alone and lacks a portion of them. The sample has a few million clones, less than 95% seen once; the top ten hold 0.37%. Sequenced sample: naive CD4+ T cells from PBMCs. Subset meaning: CD45RA+ positively selected. The source of these receptors is a man aged 18 to 29 in good health. Some clones in this sample may be carry-over from other donors' samples.

This clone has a single count. The rearrangement links TRBV6-1 to TRBJ1-3; D is unresolved. The V and J ends lost 3 bases and 5 bases respectively, with 8 bases between them. Germline values: CDR1 MNHNS, CDR2 SASEGT. The CDR3 loop spans 13 amino acids. The CDR3 is CASSERLRNTIYF. The CDR3 DNA is TGTGCCAGCAGTGAGCGCCTTCGAAACACCATATATTTT.

V is TRBV5-6 and J is TRBJ2-7, with TRBD1 identical over 9 bases. V trimming: 1 base; J trimming: 6 bases; junction bases outside the gene matches: 5. Germline CDR1 reads SGHDT; CDR2 reads YYEEEE. CDR3 length equals 14 residues. CDR3 amino acids: CASSLLGTGREQYF. Written as DNA, the CDR3 is TGTGCCAGCAGCTTGCTGGGGACAGGGCGCGAGCAGTACTTC.

This chain connects TRBV5-1 to TRBJ2-5, with D perhaps given as TRBD1 or TRBD2 (5 bases each). CDR1 is SGHRS, CDR2 YFSETQ, per germline. The CDR3 covers 16 residues. V lost 6 bases and J 1 base, leaving 19 bases between the germline ends. CDR3 nucleotides: TGCGCCAGCACACTATTGGGGCAGGGAGTCCAAGAGACCCAGTACTTC. Translating gives CASTLLGQGVQETQYF.

About this clone: Other DNA sequences of this sample code for an identical CDR3. The rearrangement uses TRBV11-3 and TRBJ2-1; TRBD1 matches at 8 bases. Germline assignment: CDR1 SGHNT and CDR2 YENEEA. The CDR3 runs to 15 residues. V lost 4 bases to trimming and J lost 0 bases; unmatched junction nucleotides: 2. CDR3 in DNA: TGTGCCAGCAGCTCAGGACAGGGCTCCTACAATGAGCAGTTCTTC. This translates into CASSSGQGSYNEQFF.

V usage is TRBV7-8 and J usage is TRBJ2-7; 7 bases map to TRBD2. Germline trimming cut 1 base from V and 3 bases from J; bases unmatched to any gene: 6. Germline CDR1 reads SGHVS; CDR2 reads FQNEAQ. The CDR3 totals 15 residues. CDR3 sequence (DNA): TGTGCCAGCAGCTTAGGACGACTAGCAGTCTACGAGCAGTACTTC. This sequence encodes CASSLGRLAVYEQYF.

This clone occurred once. The V and J genes are TRBV5-4 and TRBJ1-1; 7 nucleotides line up with TRBD1. Germline CDR1 and CDR2: SGHNT and YYREEE (reference sequence). The J segment lost 0 bases and the V segment lost 4 bases, leaving 6 bases of the junction unmatched. This CDR3 contains 15 residues. DNA for the CDR3: TGTGCCAGCAGCCCGACAGGGCAGTTGAACACTGAAGCTTTCTTT. Amino acid sequence: CASSPTGQLNTEAFF. Combining the CDR3 with reference TRBV5-4 and TRBJ1-1 gives the whole variable domain ETGVTQSPTHLIKTRGQQVTLRCSSQSGHNTVSWYQQALGQGPQFIFQYYREEENGRGNFPPRFSGLQFPNYSSELNVNALELDDSALYLCASSPTGQLNTEAFFGQGTRLTVV.

The chain combines TRBV6-5 with TRBJ2-7; D call uncertain. Trimming removed 6 bases from V and 3 bases from J, with 18 bases in between. Germline V gives CDR1 MNHEY, CDR2 SVGAGI. The CDR3 is 15 amino acids. The CDR3 protein is CASRDFSRLDYEQYF. Written as DNA, the CDR3 is TGTGCCAGCAGGGATTTCTCTCGATTAGACTACGAGCAGTACTTC.

About this clone itself: Sequence at one end of the junction differs from germline and may be a read error. This chain uses TRBV7-9 with TRBJ2-2; 11 bases map to TRBD2. Germline V lookup: CDR1 SEHNR, CDR2 FQNEAQ (reference sequence). The length of the CDR3 is 15 residues. The CDR3 region is CASSLAGGISGELFF. The CDR3 coding sequence is TGTGCCAGCAGCCTAGCGGGAGGAATTTCCGGGGAGCTGTTTTTT.

J is TRBJ2-7 and V is TRBV5-1; 7 nucleotides line up with TRBD1. Trimming removed 0 bases from V and 6 bases from J; junction bases left unmatched: 3. The CDR3 is 13 amino acids. Germline V gene lookup returns CDR1 SGHRS and CDR2 YFSETQ. CDR3 coding DNA: TGCGCCAGCAGCTTGGAACAGGGGCTCGAGCAGTACTTC. This encodes CASSLEQGLEQYF.

V and J are TRBV5-1 and TRBJ2-7, with 7 bases matching TRBD1. The CDR3 extends over 12 amino acids. Trimming at V came to 4 bases and at J to 6 bases, leaving 4 bases not matched to a gene. CDR1 and CDR2 from the germline V gene are SGHRS and YFSETQ. CDR3 in amino acids: CASSIDRVEQYF. The CDR3 bases are TGCGCCAGCAGCATCGACAGGGTCGAGCAGTACTTC.

Only one count was recorded for this clone. The rearrangement joins TRBV28 to TRBJ1-1; D not certain. The germline CDR1 and CDR2 sequences are MDHEN and SYDVKM. The CDR3 runs 12 residues. Deletions cut 6 bases from V and 11 bases from J, with 16 bases between. CDR3 sequence reads: CASSLDGPRAFF. The DNA for the CDR3 is TGTGCCAGCAGCCTGGACGGGCCCAGGGCTTTCTTT. Filled out from reference TRBV28 and TRBJ1-1, the complete variable domain reads DVKVTQSSRYLVKRTGEKVFLECVQDMDHENMFWYRQDPGLGLRLIYFSYDVKMKEKGDIPEGYSVSREKKERFSLILESASTNQTSMYLCASSLDGPRAFFGQGTRLTVV.

The chain employs TRBV30 and TRBJ1-3, with D uncertain. Trimming took off 5 bases at V and 1 base at J, with 3 bases between the two ends. The CDR3 has 11 residues. Germline assignment: CDR1 GTSNPN and CDR2 SVGIG (reference sequence). The CDR3, as DNA: TGTGCCTGGGAATCTGGAAACACCATATATTTT. It is translated as CAWESGNTIYF.

This clone was observed a single time. Other nucleotide sequences in the sample specify the same CDR3. This sequence joins TRBV29-1 and TRBJ2-7; 7 nucleotides line up with TRBD1. The germline V gene has CDR1 SQVTM and CDR2 ANQGSEA. Trimming removed 2 bases from V and 2 bases from J; junction bases left unmatched: 0. The CDR3 extends over 12 amino acids. CDR3 region: CSVEQGAYEQYF. The CDR3 nucleotides read TGCAGCGTTGAACAGGGGGCCTACGAGCAGTACTTC.

DNA for the CDR3: TGCGCCAGCAGCTCGACGGGCCCGAACACTGAAGCTTTCTTT. Translating it yields CASSSTGPNTEAFF. The chain is built from TRBV5-1 and TRBJ1-1; no clear D. This CDR3 is 14 amino acids long. Looked up from germline, CDR1 is SGHRS and CDR2 is YFSETQ. The V end was cut by 3 bases, the J end by 1 base, with 10 bases between.

The chain is built from TRBV28 and TRBJ2-4; the D gene is possibly TRBD1 (6 bases). V gave up 5 bases and J gave up 8 bases, with 16 bases separating them. Germline V gene sequence: CDR1 MDHEN, CDR2 SYDVKM. CDR3 length equals 14 residues. CDR3 DNA sequence: TGTGCCAGCAGTCCCCAGACAGGTGCGGACATTCAGTACTTC. This gives the protein CASSPQTGADIQYF.

The chain couples TRBV6-1 to TRBJ1-1, with no clear D. This CDR3 region has 14 residues. CDR1 is MNHNS and CDR2 is SASEGT in the germline V gene. With 0 bases removed from V and 7 bases from J, the gap between germline ends came to 12 bases. This chain's CDR3 is CASSEALPGFEAFF. The CDR3 DNA reads TGTGCCAGCAGTGAAGCGCTTCCGGGTTTTGAAGCTTTCTTT.

The chain is built from TRBV7-2 and TRBJ2-1; 12 nucleotides match TRBD2. V was clipped by 5 bases and J by 7 bases; unmatched bases: 3. The germline CDR1 and CDR2 sequences are SGHTA and FQGNSA. The CDR3 totals 14 residues. The CDR3 DNA reads TGTGCCAGCAGCCGACTAGCGGGAGCGAATGAGCAGTTCTTC. This encodes CASSRLAGANEQFF. The variable domain in full, completed from reference TRBV7-2 and TRBJ2-1, reads GAGVSQSPSNKVTEKGKDVELRCDPISGHTALYWYRQSLGQGLEFLIYFQGNSAPDKSGLPSDRFSAERTGGSVSTLTIQRTQQEDSAVYLCASSRLAGANEQFFGPGTRLTVL.

The V gene is TRBV28, the J gene TRBJ2-2; D may be TRBD2 (6 bases). This CDR3 region has 14 residues. V shed 3 bases and J shed 7 bases, with 12 bases lying between them. Germline V CDR1 and CDR2: MDHEN, SYDVKM. DNA of the CDR3: TGTGCCAGCAGTTTCCAGGGAGGAGGCGGGGAGCTGTTTTTT. Translated, it gives CASSFQGGGGELFF.

A note on this clone: Other DNA sequences from this sample encode an identical CDR3 as well. The V and J genes are TRBV5-1 and TRBJ2-7, with 10 bases that match TRBD2. The germline V gene encodes CDR1 SGHRS and CDR2 YFSETQ. The CDR3 has 16 amino acids. J lost 1 base, V lost 0 bases, and 4 bases had no gene match. CDR3 bases: TGCGCCAGCAGCTTGGGGGTAGCGGGAGGATCCTACGAGCAGTACTTC. The encoded protein is CASSLGVAGGSYEQYF.

The chain uses TRBV6-5 and TRBJ2-5; the match to TRBD2 covers 8 bases. With 6 bases clipped from V and 5 bases from J, the junction kept 8 bases outside the gene matches. CDR1 is MNHEY, CDR2 SVGAGI, per germline. The CDR3 consists of 14 residues. CDR3 nucleotide sequence: TGTGCCAGCAGCCAAGGACTAGCCGGTGAGACCCAGTACTTC. It specifies CASSQGLAGETQYF.

The rearrangement links TRBV6-1 to TRBJ1-2, with a weak D call TRBD1 (6 bases). Germline CDR1 and CDR2: MNHNS and SASEGT. The CDR3 has 15 residues. Trimming left V 5 bases short and J 0 bases short, with 13 bases between. The CDR3 DNA is TGTGCCAGCAGTAATCAGGGGCCAGCTAACTATGGCTACACCTTC. Protein product: CASSNQGPANYGYTF.

The chain joins TRBV6-5 to TRBJ2-2, with D perhaps matching TRBD2 (5 bases). V was clipped by 0 bases and J by 3 bases, with 11 bases between them. CDR1 and CDR2 from the germline V gene are MNHEY and SVGAGI. This CDR3 has 16 residues. As DNA, the CDR3 is TGTGCCAGCAGTTACTCCGGGTTGCGGGACACCGGGGAGCTGTTTTTT. Protein sequence: CASSYSGLRDTGELFF.

This rearrangement joins TRBV6-6 to TRBJ2-7, with 12 bases matching TRBD2. Looked up from germline, CDR1 is MNHNY and CDR2 is SVGAGI (reference sequence). This CDR3 is built from 14 residues. V was pared by 8 bases and J by 5 bases, with 7 bases of the junction left unmatched. CDR3 bases: TGTGCCAGCTCTAAACTAGCGGGAGGAAACGAGCAGTACTTC. Translated, it gives CASSKLAGGNEQYF.